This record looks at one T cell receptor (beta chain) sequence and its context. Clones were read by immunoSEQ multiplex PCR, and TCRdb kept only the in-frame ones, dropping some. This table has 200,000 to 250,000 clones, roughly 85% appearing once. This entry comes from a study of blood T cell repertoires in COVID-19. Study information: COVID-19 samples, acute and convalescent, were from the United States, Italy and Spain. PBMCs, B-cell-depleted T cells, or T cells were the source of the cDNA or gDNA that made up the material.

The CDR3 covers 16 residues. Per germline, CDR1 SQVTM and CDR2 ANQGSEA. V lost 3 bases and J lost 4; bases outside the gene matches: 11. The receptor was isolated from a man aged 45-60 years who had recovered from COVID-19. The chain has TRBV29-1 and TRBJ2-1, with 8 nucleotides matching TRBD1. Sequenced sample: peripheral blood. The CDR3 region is CSVELSRDRLYNEQFF. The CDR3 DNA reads TGCAGCGTTGAGCTCTCCCGGGACAGGCTATACAATGAGCAGTTCTTC.